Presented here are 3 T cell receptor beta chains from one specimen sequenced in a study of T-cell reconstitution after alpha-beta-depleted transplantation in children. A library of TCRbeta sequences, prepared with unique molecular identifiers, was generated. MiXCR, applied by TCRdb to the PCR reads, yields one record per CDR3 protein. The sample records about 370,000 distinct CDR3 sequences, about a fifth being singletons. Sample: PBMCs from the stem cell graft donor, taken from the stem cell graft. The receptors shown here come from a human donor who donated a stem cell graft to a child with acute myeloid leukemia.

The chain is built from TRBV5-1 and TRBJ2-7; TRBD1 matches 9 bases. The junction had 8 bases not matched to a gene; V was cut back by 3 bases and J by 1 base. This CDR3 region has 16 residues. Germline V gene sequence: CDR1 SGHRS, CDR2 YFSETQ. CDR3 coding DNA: TGCGCCAGCAGCTCTCCGGGACAGGGTCGTTCCTACGAGCAGTACTTC. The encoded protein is CASSSPGQGRSYEQYF.

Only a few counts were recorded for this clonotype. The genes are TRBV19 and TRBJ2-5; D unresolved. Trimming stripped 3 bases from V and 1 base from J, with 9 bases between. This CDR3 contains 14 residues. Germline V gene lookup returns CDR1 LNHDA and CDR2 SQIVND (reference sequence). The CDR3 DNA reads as TGTGCCAGTAGTATGTCCGGGCTCCAAGAGACCCAGTACTTC. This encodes CASSMSGLQETQYF.

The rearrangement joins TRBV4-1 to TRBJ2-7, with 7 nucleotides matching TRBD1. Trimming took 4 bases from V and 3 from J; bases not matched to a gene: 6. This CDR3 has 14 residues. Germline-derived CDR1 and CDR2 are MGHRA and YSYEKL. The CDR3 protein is CASSPQGIDYEQYF. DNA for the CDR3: TGCGCCAGCAGCCCACAGGGGATTGACTACGAGCAGTACTTC.